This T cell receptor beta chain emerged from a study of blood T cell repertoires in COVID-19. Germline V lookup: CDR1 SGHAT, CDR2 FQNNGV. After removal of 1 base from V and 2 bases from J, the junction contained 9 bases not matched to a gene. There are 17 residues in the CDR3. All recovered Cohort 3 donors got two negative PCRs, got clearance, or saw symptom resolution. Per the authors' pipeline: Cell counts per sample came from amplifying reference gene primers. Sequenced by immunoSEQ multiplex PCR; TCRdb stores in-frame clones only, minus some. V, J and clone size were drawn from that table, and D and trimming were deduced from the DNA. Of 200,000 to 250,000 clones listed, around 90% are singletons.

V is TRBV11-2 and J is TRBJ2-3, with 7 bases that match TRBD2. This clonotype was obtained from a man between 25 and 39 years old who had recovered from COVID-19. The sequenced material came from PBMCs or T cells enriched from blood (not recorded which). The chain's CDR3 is CASSLVPAGTYTDTQYF. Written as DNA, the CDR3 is TGTGCCAGCAGCTTAGTTCCAGCGGGGACTTACACAGATACGCAGTATTTT. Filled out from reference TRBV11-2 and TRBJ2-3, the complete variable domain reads EAGVAQSPRYKIIEKRQSVAFWCNPISGHATLYWYQQILGQGPKLLIQFQNNGVVDDSQLPKDRFSAERLKGVDSTLKIQPAKLEDSAVYLCASSLVPAGTYTDTQYFGPGTRLTVL.